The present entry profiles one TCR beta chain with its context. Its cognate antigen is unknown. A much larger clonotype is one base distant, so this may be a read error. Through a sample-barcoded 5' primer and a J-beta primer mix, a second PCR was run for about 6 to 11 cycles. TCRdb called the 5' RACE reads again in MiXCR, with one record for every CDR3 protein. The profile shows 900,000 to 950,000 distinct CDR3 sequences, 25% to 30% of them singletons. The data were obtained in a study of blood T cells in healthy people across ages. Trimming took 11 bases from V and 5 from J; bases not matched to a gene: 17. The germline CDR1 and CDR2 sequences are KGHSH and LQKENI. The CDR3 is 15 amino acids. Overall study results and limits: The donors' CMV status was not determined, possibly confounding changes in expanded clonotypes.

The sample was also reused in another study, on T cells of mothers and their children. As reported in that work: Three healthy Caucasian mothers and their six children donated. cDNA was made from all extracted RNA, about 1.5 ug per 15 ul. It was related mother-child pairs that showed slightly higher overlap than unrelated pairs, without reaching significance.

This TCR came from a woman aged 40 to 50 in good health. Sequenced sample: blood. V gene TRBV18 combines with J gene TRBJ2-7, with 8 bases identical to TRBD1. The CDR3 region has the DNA TGTGCCGGATCACTAAACGACAGGGGACCACACGAGCAGTACTTC. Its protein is CAGSLNDRGPHEQYF.